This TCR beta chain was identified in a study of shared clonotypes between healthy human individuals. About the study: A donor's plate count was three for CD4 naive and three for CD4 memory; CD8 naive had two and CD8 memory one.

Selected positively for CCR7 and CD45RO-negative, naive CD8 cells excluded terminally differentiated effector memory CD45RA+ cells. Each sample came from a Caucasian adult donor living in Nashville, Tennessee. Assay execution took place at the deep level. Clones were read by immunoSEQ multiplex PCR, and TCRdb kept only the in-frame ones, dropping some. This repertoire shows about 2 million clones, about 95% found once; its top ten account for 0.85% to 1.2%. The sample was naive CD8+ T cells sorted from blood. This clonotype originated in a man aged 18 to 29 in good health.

CDR3 nucleotides: TGTGCCAGCAGCTCATTCACAGGGCCTGGAAACGAGCAGTACTTC. Protein: CASSSFTGPGNEQYF. The rearrangement links TRBV7-9 to TRBJ2-7, with D possibly being TRBD1 (6 bases). Germline V gives CDR1 SEHNR, CDR2 FQNEAQ (reference sequence). CDR3 length equals 15 residues. Trimming left V 4 bases short and J 5 bases short, with 18 bases between.